The 26 T cell receptor beta chains reported below all come from one sample, sequenced in a study of T cell responses to AZD1222 COVID-19 vaccine. Method: immunoSEQ multiplex PCR; TCRdb's copy keeps in-frame clones and lacks some. The table for this sample gives about 140,000 clones. The sequenced sample was peripheral blood. The receptors here all came from an adult in good health.

This sequence joins TRBV6-6 and TRBJ1-2; D perhaps matches TRBD1 (5 bases). The CDR3 length is 14 residues. Trimming pared 6 bases from V and 0 bases from J, leaving 11 bases between. Germline CDR1 and CDR2: MNHNY and SVGAGI (reference sequence). CDR3 DNA sequence: TGTGCCAGCAGCGGGGACGGATCTAACTATGGCTACACCTTC. This codes for CASSGDGSNYGYTF.

V gene TRBV11-1 combines with J gene TRBJ2-7; D gene unclear. The length of the CDR3 is 14 residues. Trimming stripped 5 bases from V and 5 bases from J, with 16 bases between. CDR1 and CDR2 (germline): SGHAT, FQDESV (reference sequence). The CDR3 coding sequence is TGTGCCAGCAGCAACCACGGACGCTGGGACGAGCAGTACTTC. Its protein product is CASSNHGRWDEQYF. The full variable domain, completed using reference TRBV11-1 and TRBJ2-7, is EAEVAQSPRYKITEKSQAVAFWCDPISGHATLYWYRQILGQGPELLVQFQDESVVDDSQLPKDRFSAERLKGVDSTLKIQPAELGDSAMYLCASSNHGRWDEQYFGPGTRLTVT.

The chain couples TRBV3-1 (or the pseudogene TRBV3-2) to TRBJ2-7; either TRBD1 or TRBD2 may supply D (7 bases each). Trimming removed 1 base from V and 4 bases from J, with 14 bases in between. Germline V gene lookup returns CDR1 LGHDT and CDR2 YNNKEL (reference sequence). This CDR3 has 15 residues. The CDR3 region is CASSQGYQGGYEQYF. In DNA form, the CDR3 reads TGTGCCAGCAGCCAAGGATATCAGGGGGGGTACGAGCAGTACTTC.

V is TRBV11-1 and J is TRBJ2-2; tentatively, D is TRBD1 (6 bases). V lost 3 bases, J lost 5 bases, and 10 bases lay in between. Germline V CDR1 and CDR2: SGHAT, FQDESV (reference sequence). The CDR3 is 14 residues long. The CDR3 nucleotides read TGTGCCAGCAGCTTCCAGGGGTCAACCGGGGAGCTGTTTTTT. It yields the protein CASSFQGSTGELFF. The full variable domain, with the rest looked up from reference TRBV11-1 and TRBJ2-2, is EAEVAQSPRYKITEKSQAVAFWCDPISGHATLYWYRQILGQGPELLVQFQDESVVDDSQLPKDRFSAERLKGVDSTLKIQPAELGDSAMYLCASSFQGSTGELFFGEGSRLTVL.

V usage is TRBV6-6 and J usage is TRBJ1-1; possibly TRBD1 for D (5 bases). V lost 5 bases to trimming and J lost 4 bases, with 14 bases between them. The germline gives CDR1 MNHNY, CDR2 SVGAGI (reference sequence). This CDR3 comprises 14 residues. In DNA, the CDR3 is TGTGCCAGCAGTCCGTCAGGGCAAATCACTGAAGCTTTCTTT. It is translated as CASSPSGQITEAFF.

The chain employs TRBV5-1 and TRBJ1-1; no clear D. CDR3 length: 13 amino acids. V shed 4 bases and J shed 1 base, with 8 bases lying between them. CDR1 and CDR2 (germline): SGHRS, YFSETQ. CDR3 in DNA: TGCGCCAGCAGCGGAGTAGGGAACACTGAAGCTTTCTTT. Translated: CASSGVGNTEAFF.

V gene TRBV3-1 (or the pseudogene TRBV3-2) combines with J gene TRBJ2-2, with 8 bases identical to TRBD2. The CDR3 extends over 16 amino acids. The junction had 10 bases not matched to a gene; V was cut back by 4 bases and J by 6 bases. The germline V gene has CDR1 LGHDT and CDR2 YNNKEL (reference sequence). The CDR3 sequence: CASSPFTGGEPGELFF. CDR3 DNA sequence: TGTGCCAGCAGCCCTTTTACGGGGGGGGAGCCCGGGGAGCTGTTTTTT.

The V call is TRBV4-3, the J call TRBJ1-2; weak D call: TRBD1 (6 bases). This CDR3 spans 15 amino acids. Trimming left V 0 bases short and J 4 bases short, with 12 bases between. Germline CDR1 and CDR2: LGHNA and YSLEER. The CDR3 nucleotides are TGCGCCAGCAGCCAAGATCCAGGCAGGGGCTATGGCTACACCTTC. Translating it yields CASSQDPGRGYGYTF.

This chain links TRBV19 with TRBJ1-1; D is ambiguous. The germline V gene encodes CDR1 LNHDA and CDR2 SQIVND (reference sequence). The germline V and J ends were trimmed by 4 bases and 0 bases, with 6 bases remaining between them. CDR3 length: 13 amino acids. In nucleotides, the CDR3 is TGTGCCAGTAGTAATACAGTGAACACTGAAGCTTTCTTT. It yields the protein CASSNTVNTEAFF. Drawing the rest from reference TRBV19 and TRBJ1-1, the complete variable domain is DGGITQSPKYLFRKEGQNVTLSCEQNLNHDAMYWYRQDPGQGLRLIYYSQIVNDFQKGDIAEGYSVSREKKESFPLTVTSAQKNPTAFYLCASSNTVNTEAFFGQGTRLTVV.

The gene calls are TRBV11-2 and TRBJ2-1; TRBD2 aligns across 10 bases. Germline V gene data show CDR1 as SGHAT and CDR2 as FQNNGV. The CDR3 extends over 15 amino acids. With 3 bases clipped from V and 5 bases from J, the junction kept 4 bases outside the gene matches. The CDR3 sequence is CASSLSGGAHNEQFF. CDR3 sequence (DNA): TGTGCCAGCAGCTTGAGCGGGGGGGCCCACAATGAGCAGTTCTTC. The variable domain in full, with the rest retrieved from reference TRBV11-2 and TRBJ2-1, is EAGVAQSPRYKIIEKRQSVAFWCNPISGHATLYWYQQILGQGPKLLIQFQNNGVVDDSQLPKDRFSAERLKGVDSTLKIQPAKLEDSAVYLCASSLSGGAHNEQFFGPGTRLTVL.

The V gene is TRBV4-3, the J gene TRBJ1-1; D remains ambiguous. This CDR3 contains 14 residues. V lost 1 base and J 2 bases, leaving 8 bases between the germline ends. In germline, CDR1 is LGHNA, CDR2 YSLEER. This chain's CDR3 is CASSQVVPNTEAFF. The DNA of the CDR3 is TGCGCCAGCAGCCAAGTTGTCCCTAACACTGAAGCTTTCTTT.

The chain links TRBV6-1 to TRBJ1-2, with TRBD1 matching 7 bases. Per germline, CDR1 MNHNS and CDR2 SASEGT. The CDR3 covers 16 residues. After removal of 4 bases from V and 2 bases from J, the junction contained 10 bases not matched to a gene. The CDR3 DNA reads TGTGCCAGCAGTGTGCCGAGGGGGCTAATAAACTATGGCTACACCTTC. Protein sequence: CASSVPRGLINYGYTF.

This rearrangement joins TRBV30 to TRBJ1-4; D uncertain. Trimming pared 3 bases from V and 0 bases from J, leaving 8 bases between. The CDR3 has 14 residues. From germline, CDR1 is GTSNPN and CDR2 SVGIG (reference sequence). In nucleotides, the CDR3 is TGTGCCTGGAGGTCTCAGTCAACTAATGAAAAACTGTTTTTT. This gives the protein CAWRSQSTNEKLFF. Using reference TRBV30 and TRBJ1-4 for the parts outside the CDR3, the full variable domain is SQTIHQWPATLVQPVGSPLSLECTVEGTSNPNLYWYRQAAGRGLQLLFYSVGIGQISSEVPQNLSASRPQDRQFILSSKKLLLSDSGFYLCAWRSQSTNEKLFFGSGTQLSVL.

The chain carries TRBV5-5 and TRBJ1-1; 7 nucleotides agree with TRBD1. V lost 2 bases, J lost 4 bases, and 17 bases stayed unmatched. This CDR3 region has 18 residues. Germline V gene sequence: CDR1 SGHKS, CDR2 YYEKEE (reference sequence). The CDR3 is CASSFYVRDRPSSTEAFF. The DNA of the CDR3 is TGTGCCAGCAGCTTTTACGTTAGGGACAGACCTTCGAGCACTGAAGCTTTCTTT.

Comment on this clone: This sample includes further DNA sequences coding for the same CDR3. V is TRBV6-5 and J is TRBJ1-1, with D tentatively TRBD1 (6 bases). The CDR3 loop spans 14 amino acids. Germline V CDR1 and CDR2: MNHEY, SVGAGI. Deletions cut 0 bases from V and 1 base from J, with 6 bases between. CDR3 DNA: TGTGCCAGCAGTTACTCGACAGGGAACACTGAAGCTTTCTTT. Its protein is CASSYSTGNTEAFF.

This chain uses TRBV11-2 with TRBJ2-7, with D possibly being TRBD2 (5 bases). The germline V and J ends were trimmed by 3 bases and 2 bases, with 14 bases remaining between them. CDR3 length: 15 amino acids. Germline V gene data show CDR1 as SGHAT and CDR2 as FQNNGV. The DNA of the CDR3 is TGTGCCAGCAGCTTCGGACTCCTATACGCCTACGAGCAGTACTTC. Translation gives CASSFGLLYAYEQYF.

The rearrangement uses TRBV3-1 (or the pseudogene TRBV3-2) and TRBJ1-4; D is ambiguous. Germline lookup yields CDR1 LGHDT and CDR2 YNNKEL (reference sequence). The CDR3 runs to 16 residues. Trimming shortened V by 1 base and J by 8 bases, and 17 bases separated the two germline ends. The CDR3 loop is CASSQALSTSEEKLFF. The CDR3 DNA reads TGTGCCAGCAGCCAAGCTTTGTCGACGTCCGAAGAAAAACTGTTTTTT.

The chain employs TRBV11-2 and TRBJ1-1; D call uncertain. Germline V gene data show CDR1 as SGHAT and CDR2 as FQNNGV. V was pared by 4 bases and J by 4 bases, with 16 bases between. The CDR3 is made up of 15 amino acids. CDR3 bases: TGTGCCAGCAGCTCACGGACGACAAAGGGCACTGAAGCTTTCTTT. This translates into CASSSRTTKGTEAFF.

The genes are TRBV6-1 and TRBJ2-2; 8 nucleotides line up with TRBD1. The ends lost 6 bases at V and 4 bases at J; junction bases unmatched: 16. The CDR3 runs 18 residues. From germline, CDR1 is MNHNS and CDR2 SASEGT. CDR3 sequence (DNA): TGTGCCAGCAGAGAAAACTTGCGGGACAGGTCGGGCACCGGGGAGCTGTTTTTT. This sequence encodes CASRENLRDRSGTGELFF.

The chain has TRBV6-5 and TRBJ1-3, with D possibly being TRBD1 (5 bases). From germline, CDR1 is MNHEY and CDR2 SVGAGI. This CDR3 region has 16 residues. V lost 3 bases and J 5 bases, leaving 17 bases between the germline ends. CDR3 coding DNA: TGTGCCAGCAGTTATTCGAGTGGGGACGGGAGAAACACCATATATTTT. Its protein is CASSYSSGDGRNTIYF.

V usage is TRBV9 and J usage is TRBJ1-3, with 9 bases identical to TRBD1. This CDR3 has 17 residues. Germline V gene sequence: CDR1 SGDLS, CDR2 YYNGEE. Trimming cost V 3 bases and J 0 bases; bases outside gene matches: 7. This CDR3 reads CASSGTGDAISGNTIYF. CDR3 sequence (DNA): TGTGCCAGCAGCGGGACAGGGGATGCCATCTCTGGAAACACCATATATTTT.

The chain's CDR3 is CASSLTRSLYNEQFF. The CDR3 coding sequence is TGTGCCAGCAGTTTAACGAGGTCCCTCTACAATGAGCAGTTCTTC. The genes are TRBV27 and TRBJ2-1; D gene ambiguous. The CDR3 sequence is 15 residues long. The ends were cut back, 2 bases at V and 3 bases at J, with 11 bases in the middle. CDR1 is MNHEY and CDR2 is SMNVEV in the germline V gene (reference sequence).

V gene TRBV19 combines with J gene TRBJ1-5; no clear D gene. From germline, CDR1 is LNHDA and CDR2 SQIVND (reference sequence). V lost 0 bases and J lost 3, with 3 bases in between. There are 13 residues in the CDR3. The CDR3 loop reads CASSIDLNQPQHF. As DNA, the CDR3 is TGTGCCAGTAGTATAGACCTCAATCAGCCCCAGCATTTT.

This chain joins TRBV7-2 and TRBJ1-6; D is possibly TRBD1 (6 bases). V was cut by 5 bases and J by 6 bases, with 14 bases left in between. The CDR3 length is 15 residues. Per the germline V gene, CDR1 is SGHTA and CDR2 is FQGNSA. This chain's CDR3 is CASSQNRVPNSPLHF. The CDR3 nucleotides read TGTGCCAGCAGCCAGAACAGGGTCCCTAATTCACCCCTCCACTTT.

The chain links TRBV6-5 to TRBJ1-5, with a tentative D call TRBD1 (5 bases). Between the trimmed V and J ends, which lost 6 bases and 6 bases, there was a span of 9 bases. This CDR3 has 12 amino acids. CDR1 and CDR2 (germline): MNHEY, SVGAGI. The CDR3 nucleotides read TGTGCCAGCAGCAGGGTCGGTCAGCCCCAGCATTTT. Translated: CASSRVGQPQHF.

CDR3 sequence: CASSLEGSSGNTIYF. As DNA, the CDR3 is TGTGCCAGCAGCCTCGAAGGGAGCTCTGGAAACACCATATATTTT. V and J are TRBV7-9 and TRBJ1-3; D ambiguous. V was shortened by 5 bases and J by 0 bases, with 11 bases between the two germline ends. CDR1 and CDR2 from the germline V gene are SEHNR and FQNEAQ (reference sequence). The CDR3 extends over 15 amino acids.